Listed below are T cell receptor beta chains from one sample, sequenced in a study of cytomegalovirus exposure and HLA in healthy donors. The table came from immunoSEQ multiplex PCR; TCRdb's copy has only in-frame clones and leaves some out. The profile shows 110,000 or so clones, approximately 76% of them singletons. What was sequenced was PBMCs. The source is a man aged 50-60 years in good health and CMV-seropositive. Each CDR3 is given with its conserved first and last residue. D genes are given only for firm matches. Clone size is shown for a subset of rows, as once, few, many or a class of expanded clone.

CDR3nt: TGTGCCAGCAGCTTGGGCGTCTTGAGCACAGATACGCAGTATTTT
CDR3aa: CASSLGVLSTDTQYF
abundance: -
v_gene: TRBV5-4
j_gene: TRBJ2-3
d_gene: -

CDR3nt: TGTGCCAGCAGCCTCGGACTAGCGAACACAGATACGCAGTATTTT
CDR3aa: CASSLGLANTDTQYF
abundance: -
v_gene: TRBV9
j_gene: TRBJ2-3
d_gene: TRBD2

CDR3nt: TGCGCCAGCAGCTCGGGACAGGGGGCGATCTATGGCTACACCTTC
CDR3aa: CASSSGQGAIYGYTF
abundance: -
v_gene: TRBV5-1
j_gene: TRBJ1-2
d_gene: TRBD1

CDR3nt: TGTGCCAGCAGTTTAGGGGCCTTGAGTACTGAAGCTTTCTTT
CDR3aa: CASSLGALSTEAFF
abundance: -
v_gene: TRBV28
j_gene: TRBJ1-1
d_gene: -

CDR3nt: TGTGCCAGCAGTTTAGGGGGAATGAGGGAGCAGTACTTC
CDR3aa: CASSLGGMREQYF
abundance: -
v_gene: TRBV6-6
j_gene: TRBJ2-7
d_gene: -

CDR3nt: TGTGCCAGTAGTATTGGACTATTTTACAATGAGCAGTTCTTC
CDR3aa: CASSIGLFYNEQFF
abundance: -
v_gene: TRBV19
j_gene: TRBJ2-1
d_gene: -

CDR3nt: TGTGCCAGCAGTTTAGCCCCCCACTCGGGACAGGGACTCTATGGCTACACCTTC
CDR3aa: CASSLAPHSGQGLYGYTF
abundance: few
v_gene: TRBV28
j_gene: TRBJ1-2
d_gene: TRBD1

CDR3nt: TGCGCCAGCAGCCCCAGTGGAGAGACGCAGTATTTT
CDR3aa: CASSPSGETQYF
abundance: -
v_gene: TRBV5-1
j_gene: TRBJ2-3
d_gene: -

CDR3nt: TGTGCCAGCAGCCACGGAGCAGATTCACCCCTCCACTTT
CDR3aa: CASSHGADSPLHF
abundance: -
v_gene: TRBV7-9
j_gene: TRBJ1-6
d_gene: -

CDR3nt: TGTGCCATCAGTGAGGGCACTAGCGGGAGGCGTGATGAGCAGTTCTTC
CDR3aa: CAISEGTSGRRDEQFF
abundance: -
v_gene: TRBV10-3
j_gene: TRBJ2-1
d_gene: TRBD2

CDR3nt: TGCGCCAGCAAATCGGACAGCGAGTTTAACTATGGCTACACCTTC
CDR3aa: CASKSDSEFNYGYTF
abundance: -
v_gene: TRBV4-3
j_gene: TRBJ1-2
d_gene: -

CDR3nt: TGTGCCAGCAGTTTTCGAGGGTTCACAGATACGCAGTATTTT
CDR3aa: CASSFRGFTDTQYF
abundance: few
v_gene: TRBV28
j_gene: TRBJ2-3
d_gene: -

CDR3nt: TGTGCCAGCAGCTTAGAGAGCGGGACAGGGGGCAGTGAGCAGTTCTTC
CDR3aa: CASSLESGTGGSEQFF
abundance: -
v_gene: TRBV7-2
j_gene: TRBJ2-1
d_gene: TRBD1

CDR3nt: TGCGCCAGCAGCCAAGGGGAGGTACTAGCGGGGTCCTACGAGCAGTACTTC
CDR3aa: CASSQGEVLAGSYEQYF
abundance: -
v_gene: TRBV4-3
j_gene: TRBJ2-7
d_gene: TRBD2

CDR3nt: TGTGCCAGCAGCTCGAATACCCTGGGGCCCTACGAGCAGTACTTC
CDR3aa: CASSSNTLGPYEQYF
abundance: -
v_gene: TRBV7-9
j_gene: TRBJ2-7
d_gene: -

CDR3nt: TGTGCCAGCTCACCACAGGGAGGATCTGGAAACACCATATATTTT
CDR3aa: CASSPQGGSGNTIYF
abundance: -
v_gene: TRBV18
j_gene: TRBJ1-3
d_gene: -

CDR3nt: TGTGCCAGCATAGCAGGGCGCAAGTTCCTCGAGACCCAGTACTTC
CDR3aa: CASIAGRKFLETQYF
abundance: -
v_gene: TRBV28
j_gene: TRBJ2-5
d_gene: -

CDR3nt: TGTGCCAGCAGTGATCCAGGGTCTGGAAACACCATATATTTT
CDR3aa: CASSDPGSGNTIYF
abundance: once
v_gene: TRBV2
j_gene: TRBJ1-3
d_gene: -

CDR3nt: TGTGCTAGTGGCCTCCCGCGGGGGGGTTTTTTTGCGGAAGCTTTCTTT
CDR3aa: CASGLPRGGFFAEAFF
abundance: -
v_gene: TRBV12-5
j_gene: TRBJ1-1
d_gene: -

CDR3nt: TGTGCCAGCAGTTCTCGGGGGGGACGGGACTCCTACGAGCAGTACTTC
CDR3aa: CASSSRGGRDSYEQYF
abundance: -
v_gene: TRBV28
j_gene: TRBJ2-7
d_gene: TRBD2

CDR3nt: TGTGCCAGCAGCCCAACAGGGGGCTCGTACGAGCAGTACTTC
CDR3aa: CASSPTGGSYEQYF
abundance: -
v_gene: TRBV9
j_gene: TRBJ2-7
d_gene: TRBD1

CDR3nt: TGTGTCAGAAGCAAAGGAGTGTGCGGGGAAGGCAGTGAGCAGTTCTTC
CDR3aa: CVRSKGVCGEGSEQFF
abundance: -
v_gene: TRBV7-5
j_gene: TRBJ2-1
d_gene: -

CDR3nt: TGCGCCAGCAGTGAGTCTCACCGCCTAAACCCCTCTGGAAACACCATATATTTT
CDR3aa: CASSESHRLNPSGNTIYF
abundance: -
v_gene: TRBV10-1
j_gene: TRBJ1-3
d_gene: -

CDR3nt: TGTGCCAGCAGAATACAGGGAGCGGCCGGGGAGCTGTTTTTT
CDR3aa: CASRIQGAAGELFF
abundance: -
v_gene: TRBV7-2
j_gene: TRBJ2-2
d_gene: -

CDR3nt: TGCGCCAGCAGCCAAGACCTGCGGGTGGAGGATGAAAAACTGTTTTTT
CDR3aa: CASSQDLRVEDEKLFF
abundance: -
v_gene: TRBV4-3
j_gene: TRBJ1-4
d_gene: -

CDR3nt: TGTGCCAGCTCACCTCCAGGGGCGGGCTATGGCTACACCTTC
CDR3aa: CASSPPGAGYGYTF
abundance: -
v_gene: TRBV18
j_gene: TRBJ1-2
d_gene: -